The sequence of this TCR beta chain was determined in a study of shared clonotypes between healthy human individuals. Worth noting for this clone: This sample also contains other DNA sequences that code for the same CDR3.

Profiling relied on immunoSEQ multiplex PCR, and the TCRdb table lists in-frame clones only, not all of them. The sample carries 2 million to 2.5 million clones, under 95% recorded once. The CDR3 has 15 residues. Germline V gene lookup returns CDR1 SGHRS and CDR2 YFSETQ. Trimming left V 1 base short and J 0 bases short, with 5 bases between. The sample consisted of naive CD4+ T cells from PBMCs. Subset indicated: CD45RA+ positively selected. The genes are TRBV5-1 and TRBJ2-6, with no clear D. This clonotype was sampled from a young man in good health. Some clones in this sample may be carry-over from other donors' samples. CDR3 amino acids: CASSLPSSGANVLTF. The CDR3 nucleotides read TGCGCCAGCAGCTTGCCCTCCTCTGGGGCCAACGTCCTGACTTTC.